The present TCR beta chain was sequenced within a study of OX40 agonist ivuxolimab in advanced cancers. This CDR3 contains 15 residues. Between the trimmed V and J ends, which lost 6 bases and 2 bases, there was a span of 14 bases. CDR1 is SGHVS and CDR2 is FNYEAQ in the germline V gene. Sequencing used immunoSEQ multiplex PCR; TCRdb keeps in-frame clones, though not all of them. The sample contains some 51,000 clones, approximately 84% of which appear only once. The receptor was derived from an adult with an advanced solid tumor such as melanoma, head and neck, liver or kidney cancer. This specimen consisted of CD4+ or CD8+ T cells sorted from blood, obtained in a trial of the OX40 agonist ivuxolimab. This chain connects TRBV7-6 to TRBJ1-3; D is perhaps TRBD1 (6 bases). DNA for the CDR3: TGTGCCAGCAGTCGGACAGCATGGGCTGGAAACACCATATATTTT. Encoded protein: CASSRTAWAGNTIYF.